This entry describes one T cell receptor (beta chain). Its antigen remains unknown. The entry originates in a study of cytomegalovirus exposure and HLA in healthy donors. PCR primers comprised 60 Vbeta and 13 Jbeta primers. Assay: immunoSEQ multiplex PCR; the TCRdb copy retains only in-frame clones and omits some. The sample comprises roughly 160,000 clones, more than 70% of which are singletons, and around 8% rests with the top ten. Study-level findings and limits: In a later analysis, at a false discovery rate of 0.05, approximately 16,000 TCR beta sequences matched HLA alleles. Among the CMV-associated chains, a few were confirmed in vitro as specific for CMV antigens. TCR beta chains numbering under 200 were designated cytomegalovirus-associated.

This CDR3 spans 16 amino acids. Trimming at V came to 5 bases and at J to 0 bases, leaving 4 bases not matched to a gene. Germline assignment: CDR1 SGHTA and CDR2 FQGTGA. This rearrangement joins TRBV7-3 to TRBJ2-2; 9 bases map to TRBD1. The origin of this receptor is a woman in her forties in good health and CMV-seropositive. The sample comprised PBMCs. CDR3 nucleotides: TGTGCCAGCAGCATAGGGACAGGGACGAACACCGGGGAGCTGTTTTTT. As protein: CASSIGTGTNTGELFF.